This TCR beta chain originates from a study of identical twins. Whole-study results and caveats: For out-of-frame alpha sequences shared by twins, low generation probability was in excess. Carriage of fewer insertions was seen in abundant cord blood beta clonotypes, whereas memory repertoires showed none.

The V gene's germline CDR1 is SQVTM and CDR2 ANQGSEA. The CDR3 is 13 residues long. The V and J ends lost 7 bases and 2 bases respectively, with 14 bases between them. Concerning this clonotype itself: Its target is unknown.

cDNA carried unique molecular identifiers, and a universal primer site was added by template switching. TCRdb reprocessed the 5' RACE reads via MiXCR and lists one record per CDR3 protein. The sample records under 900,000 distinct CDR3 sequences, roughly 18% being singletons. These same records also appear under a second study, on T cells expressing NK-cell markers.

The sequence was collected from a woman aged 18-30 years in good health. The V and J genes are TRBV29-1 and TRBJ1-1; D is possibly TRBD1 (6 bases). Specimen: PBMCs. CDR3 DNA sequence: TGCAGCGCCGAAGGACAGACTAACACTGAAGCTTTCTTT. Encoded protein: CSAEGQTNTEAFF.